The T cell receptor beta chain under discussion was sequenced for a study of blood T cell repertoires in COVID-19. For the study at large: Italy, Spain and the United States were the sources of the convalescent and acute COVID-19 samples. The analysed material was cDNA or gDNA that came from T cells, B-cell-depleted T cells, or PBMCs.

Study processing details: Amplification with reference gene primers provided the estimates of nucleated cell counts. Repertoires were generated with immunoSEQ multiplex PCR, while TCRdb's copy carries only in-frame clones and drops some. V, J and clone size are taken as reported in that table, and D and trimming were inferred from the DNA itself. The sample records around 250,000 clones, 70% to 90% being singletons. CDR1 and CDR2 from the germline V gene are ENHRY and SYGVKD. The CDR3 is 15 residues long. V lost 0 bases and J 7 bases, leaving 13 bases between the germline ends. Sequenced sample: peripheral blood. The receptor was isolated from a woman between 70 and 85 years old with active or convalescent COVID-19. V and J are TRBV10-3 and TRBJ1-5; D is undetermined. CDR3 loop: CAISESSGRKQPQHF. In nucleotides, the CDR3 is TGTGCCATCAGTGAGTCATCGGGAAGGAAACAGCCCCAGCATTTT.